This T cell receptor beta chain was obtained from a study of CXCR3-negative and CXCR3-positive naive CD8 T cells. The CDR3 consists of 16 residues. The germline V gene encodes CDR1 SGDLS and CDR2 YYNGEE. The TRB cDNA libraries were prepared by 5' RACE with UMI labels. From its re-call of the 5' RACE reads, TCRdb lists each CDR3 protein once, without DNA. The sample spans 100,000 to 150,000 distinct CDR3 sequences; the ten largest clones claim 0.29%. The chain couples TRBV9 to TRBJ2-3; the TCRdb call, TRBD1, lacks DNA for checking. This sequence originates from a human donor in good health. Some clones in this sample may be carry-over from other donors' samples. Sequencing was carried out using naive CXCR3- CD8+ T cells from blood. This sample's subset: CD45RO-CCR7+CD27+CD95- naive CD8+ T cells lacking CXCR3 (TNR3-). CDR3 loop: CASSVAGGASTDTQYF.